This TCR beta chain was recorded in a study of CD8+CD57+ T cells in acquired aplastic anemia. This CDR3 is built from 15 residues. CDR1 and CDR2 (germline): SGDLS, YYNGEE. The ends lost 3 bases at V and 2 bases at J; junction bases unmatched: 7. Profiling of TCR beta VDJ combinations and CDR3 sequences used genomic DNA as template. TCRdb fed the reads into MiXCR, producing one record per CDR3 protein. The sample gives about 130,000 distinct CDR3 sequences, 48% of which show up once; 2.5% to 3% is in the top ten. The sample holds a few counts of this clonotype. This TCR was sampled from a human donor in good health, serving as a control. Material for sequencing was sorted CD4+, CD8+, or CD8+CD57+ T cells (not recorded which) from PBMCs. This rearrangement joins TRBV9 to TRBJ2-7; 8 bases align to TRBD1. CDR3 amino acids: CASSGSTGDPYEQYF. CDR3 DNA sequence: TGTGCCAGCAGCGGATCGACAGGGGATCCCTACGAGCAGTACTTC. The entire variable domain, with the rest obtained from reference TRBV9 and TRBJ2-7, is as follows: DSGVTQTPKHLITATGQRVTLRCSPRSGDLSVYWYQQSLDQGLQFLIQYYNGEERAKGNILERFSAQQFPDLHSELNLSSLELGDSALYFCASSGSTGDPYEQYFGPGTRLTVT.